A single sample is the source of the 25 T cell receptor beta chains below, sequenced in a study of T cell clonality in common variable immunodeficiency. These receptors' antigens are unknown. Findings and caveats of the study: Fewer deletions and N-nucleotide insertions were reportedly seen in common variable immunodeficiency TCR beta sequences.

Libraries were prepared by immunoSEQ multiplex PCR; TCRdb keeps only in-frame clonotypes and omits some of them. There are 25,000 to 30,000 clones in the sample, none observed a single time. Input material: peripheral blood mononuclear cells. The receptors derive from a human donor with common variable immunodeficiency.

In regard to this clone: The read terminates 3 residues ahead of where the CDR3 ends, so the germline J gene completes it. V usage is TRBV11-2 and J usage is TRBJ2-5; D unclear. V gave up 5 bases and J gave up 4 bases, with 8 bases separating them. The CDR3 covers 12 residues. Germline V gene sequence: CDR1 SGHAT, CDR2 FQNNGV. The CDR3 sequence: CASSRNRETQYF. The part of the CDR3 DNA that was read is TGTGCCAGCAGCCGTAACAGAGAGACC.

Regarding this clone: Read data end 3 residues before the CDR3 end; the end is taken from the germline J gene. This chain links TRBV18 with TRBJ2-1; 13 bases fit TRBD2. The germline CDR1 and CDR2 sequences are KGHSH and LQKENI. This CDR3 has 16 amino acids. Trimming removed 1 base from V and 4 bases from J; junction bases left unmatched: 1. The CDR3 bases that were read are TGTGCCAGCTCACCACAGGGACTAGCGGGATACAATGAG. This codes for CASSPQGLAGYNE. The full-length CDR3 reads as CASSPQGLAGYNEQFF.

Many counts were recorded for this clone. The part of the CDR3 DNA that was read is TGTGCCAGCAGCTTATCAGAGGGGCTACAAGAGACC. Translating gives CASSLSEGLQET. The full CDR3 protein is CASSLSEGLQETQYF. V is TRBV7-9 and J is TRBJ2-5; D is tentatively TRBD1 or TRBD2 (5 bases each). The CDR3 end lies 3 residues beyond the end of the read and is filled in from the germline J gene. The CDR3 covers 15 residues. V was shortened by 2 bases and J by 2 bases, with 12 bases between the two germline ends. Germline V lookup: CDR1 SEHNR, CDR2 FQNEAQ (reference sequence).

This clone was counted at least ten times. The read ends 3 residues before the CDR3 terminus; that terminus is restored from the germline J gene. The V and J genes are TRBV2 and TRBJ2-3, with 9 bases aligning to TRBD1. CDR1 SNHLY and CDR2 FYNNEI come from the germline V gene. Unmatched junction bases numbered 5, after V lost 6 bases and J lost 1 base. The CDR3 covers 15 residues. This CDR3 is CASREQGARTDTQYF. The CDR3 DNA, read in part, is TGTGCCAGCAGGGAACAGGGGGCGCGCACAGATACG.

The CDR3 reads CASINRRVVGLDSGANVLTF. Partial CDR3 DNA: TGTGCCAGTATCAATCGGAGGGTTGTCGGACTAGACTCTGGGGCCAACGTC. The V and J genes are TRBV19 and TRBJ2-6; TRBD2 matches 7 bases. The sequence runs out 3 residues before the end of the CDR3; the remainder is reconstructed from the germline J gene. The CDR3 covers 20 residues. The V gene end was trimmed by 7 bases and the J gene end by 0 bases; junction bases not matched to a gene: 18. Germline-derived CDR1 and CDR2 are LNHDA and SQIVND (reference sequence). Full variable domain (outside the CDR3, taken from reference TRBV19 and TRBJ2-6): DGGITQSPKYLFRKEGQNVTLSCEQNLNHDAMYWYRQDPGQGLRLIYYSQIVNDFQKGDIAEGYSVSREKKESFPLTVTSAQKNPTAFYLCASINRRVVGLDSGANVLTFGAGSRLTVL.

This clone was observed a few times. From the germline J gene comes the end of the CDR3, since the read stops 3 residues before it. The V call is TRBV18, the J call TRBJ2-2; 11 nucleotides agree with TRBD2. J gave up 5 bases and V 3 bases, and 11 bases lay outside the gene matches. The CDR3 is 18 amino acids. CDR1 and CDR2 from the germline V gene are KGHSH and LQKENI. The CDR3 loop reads CASSPSATSGIGTGELFF. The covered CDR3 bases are TGTGCCAGCTCACCTTCGGCGACTAGCGGGATAGGAACCGGGGAG. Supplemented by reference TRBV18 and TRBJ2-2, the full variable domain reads NAGVMQNPRHLVRRRGQEARLRCSPMKGHSHVYWYRQLPEEGLKFMVYLQKENIIDESGMPKERFSAEFPKEGPSILRIQQVVRGDSAAYFCASSPSATSGIGTGELFFGEGSRLTVL.

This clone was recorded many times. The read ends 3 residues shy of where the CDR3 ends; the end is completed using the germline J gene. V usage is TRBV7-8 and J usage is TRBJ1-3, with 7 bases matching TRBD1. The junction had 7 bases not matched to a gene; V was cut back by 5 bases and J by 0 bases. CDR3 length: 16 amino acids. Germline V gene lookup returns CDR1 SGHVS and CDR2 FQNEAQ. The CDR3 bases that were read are TGTGCCAGCAGCGAAGGGACAGTATTCTCTGGAAACACC. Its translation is CASSEGTVFSGNT. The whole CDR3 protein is CASSEGTVFSGNTIYF.

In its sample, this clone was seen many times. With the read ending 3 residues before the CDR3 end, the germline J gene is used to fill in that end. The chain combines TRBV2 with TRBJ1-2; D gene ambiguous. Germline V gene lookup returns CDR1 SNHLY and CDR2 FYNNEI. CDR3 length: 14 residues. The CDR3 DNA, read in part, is TGTGCCAGCAGTGGGCTGGCAGGAGGTGGCGGC. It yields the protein CASSGLAGGGG. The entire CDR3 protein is CASSGLAGGGGYTF.

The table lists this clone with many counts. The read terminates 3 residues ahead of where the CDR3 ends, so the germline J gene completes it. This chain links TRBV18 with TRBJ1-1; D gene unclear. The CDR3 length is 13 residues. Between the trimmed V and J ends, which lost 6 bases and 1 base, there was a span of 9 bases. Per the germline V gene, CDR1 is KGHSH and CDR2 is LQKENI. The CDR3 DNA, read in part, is TGTGCCAGCTCCCCCTCAGGGAACACTGAA. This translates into CASSPSGNTE. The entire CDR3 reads CASSPSGNTEAFF.

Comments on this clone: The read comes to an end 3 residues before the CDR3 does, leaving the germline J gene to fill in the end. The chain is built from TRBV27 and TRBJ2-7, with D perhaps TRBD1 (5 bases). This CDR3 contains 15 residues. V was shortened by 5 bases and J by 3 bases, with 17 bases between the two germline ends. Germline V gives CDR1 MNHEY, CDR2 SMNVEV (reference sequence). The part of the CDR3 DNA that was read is TGTGCCAGCAGTCCTACCCTGGGGCAGGGCTACGAG. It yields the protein CASSPTLGQGYE. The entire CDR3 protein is CASSPTLGQGYEQYF.

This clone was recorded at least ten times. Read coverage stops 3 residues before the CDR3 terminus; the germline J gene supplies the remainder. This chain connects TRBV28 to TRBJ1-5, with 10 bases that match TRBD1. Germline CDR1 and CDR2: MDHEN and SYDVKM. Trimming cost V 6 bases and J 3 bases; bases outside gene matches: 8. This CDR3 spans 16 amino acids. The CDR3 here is CASSLGTGADNQPQHF. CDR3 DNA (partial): TGTGCCAGCAGCCTAGGGACAGGGGCAGACAATCAGCCC.

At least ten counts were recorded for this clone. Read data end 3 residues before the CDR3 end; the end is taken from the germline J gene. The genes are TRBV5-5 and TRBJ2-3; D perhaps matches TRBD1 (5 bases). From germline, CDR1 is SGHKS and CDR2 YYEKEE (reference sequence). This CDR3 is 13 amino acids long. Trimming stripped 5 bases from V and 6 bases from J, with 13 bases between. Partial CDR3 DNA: TGTGCCAGCAGTGCACAGGCTTGGGATACG. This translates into CASSAQAWDT. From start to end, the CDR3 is CASSAQAWDTQYF.

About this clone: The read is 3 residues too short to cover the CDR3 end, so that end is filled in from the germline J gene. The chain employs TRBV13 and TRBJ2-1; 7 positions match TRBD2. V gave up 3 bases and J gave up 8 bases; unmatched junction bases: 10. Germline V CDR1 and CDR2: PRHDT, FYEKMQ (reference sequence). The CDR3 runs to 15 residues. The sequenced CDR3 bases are TGTGCCAGCAGCTTCGGGGGGACCACGGGGCATGAG. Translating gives CASSFGGTTGHE. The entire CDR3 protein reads CASSFGGTTGHEQFF. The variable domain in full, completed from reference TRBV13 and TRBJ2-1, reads AAGVIQSPRHLIKEKRETATLKCYPIPRHDTVYWYQQGPGQDPQFLISFYEKMQSDKGSIPDRFSAQQFSDYHSELNMSSLELGDSALYFCASSFGGTTGHEQFFGPGTRLTVL.

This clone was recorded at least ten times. CDR3 DNA, as far as it was read: TGTGCCAGCAGTATTGCTAGCGGCTACCAAGAGACC. It codes for CASSIASGYQET. The full CDR3 is CASSIASGYQETQYF. The chain carries TRBV2 and TRBJ2-5; 7 bases fit TRBD2. The read falls 3 residues short of the CDR3 end, and the missing part is taken from the germline J gene. The V gene end was trimmed by 5 bases and the J gene end by 0 bases; junction bases not matched to a gene: 6. The CDR3 is 15 amino acids. The germline gives CDR1 SNHLY, CDR2 FYNNEI.

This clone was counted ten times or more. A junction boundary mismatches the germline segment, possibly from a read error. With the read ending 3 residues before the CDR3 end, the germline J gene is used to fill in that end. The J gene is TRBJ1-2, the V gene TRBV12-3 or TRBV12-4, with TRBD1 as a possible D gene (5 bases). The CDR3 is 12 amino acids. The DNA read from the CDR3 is TGTGCCAGCGGTTTTACAGGCTATGGC. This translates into CASGFTGYG. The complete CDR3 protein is CASGFTGYGYTF.

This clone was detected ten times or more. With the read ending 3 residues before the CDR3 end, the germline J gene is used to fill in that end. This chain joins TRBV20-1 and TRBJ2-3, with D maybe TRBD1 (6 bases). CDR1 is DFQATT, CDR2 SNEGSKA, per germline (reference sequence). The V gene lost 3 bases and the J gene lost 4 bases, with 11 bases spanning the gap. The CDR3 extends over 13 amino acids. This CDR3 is CSASGRGPDTQYF. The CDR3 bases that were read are TGCAGTGCTAGTGGCAGGGGACCAGATACG.

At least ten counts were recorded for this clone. CDR3 protein: CASSLSVGQRLMNTEAFF. CDR3 bases read: TGTGCCAGCAGTTTATCGGTCGGACAACGCCTCATGAACACTGAA. The genes are TRBV28 and TRBJ1-1, with D possibly matching TRBD1 (5 bases). The DNA ends 3 residues before the CDR3 does, and the rest of the CDR3 is filled in from the germline J gene. Germline values: CDR1 MDHEN, CDR2 SYDVKM. The CDR3 covers 18 residues. The V and J ends lost 1 base and 0 bases respectively, with 18 bases between them.

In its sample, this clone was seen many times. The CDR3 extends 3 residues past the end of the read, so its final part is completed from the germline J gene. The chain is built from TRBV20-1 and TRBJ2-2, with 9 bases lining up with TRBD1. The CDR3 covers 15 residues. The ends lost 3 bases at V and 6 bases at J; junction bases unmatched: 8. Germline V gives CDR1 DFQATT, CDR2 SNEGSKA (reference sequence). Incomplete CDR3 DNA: TGCAGTGCTAGTCCCCGGACAGGGGTCCCCGGGGAG. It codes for CSASPRTGVPGE. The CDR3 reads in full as CSASPRTGVPGELFF.

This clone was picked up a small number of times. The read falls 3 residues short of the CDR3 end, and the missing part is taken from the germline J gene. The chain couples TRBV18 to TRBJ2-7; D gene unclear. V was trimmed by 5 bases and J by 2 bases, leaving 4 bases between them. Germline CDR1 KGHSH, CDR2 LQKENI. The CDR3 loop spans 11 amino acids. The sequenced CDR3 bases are TGTGCCAGCTCAGCTACCTACGAG. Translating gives CASSATYE. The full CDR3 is CASSATYEQYF.

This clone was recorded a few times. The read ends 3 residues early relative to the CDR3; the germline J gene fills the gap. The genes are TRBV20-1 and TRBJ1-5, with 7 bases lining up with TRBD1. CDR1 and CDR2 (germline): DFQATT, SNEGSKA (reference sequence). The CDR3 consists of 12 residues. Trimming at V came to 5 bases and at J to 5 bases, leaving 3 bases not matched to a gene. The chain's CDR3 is CSADRAHQPQHF. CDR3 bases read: TGCAGTGCTGACAGGGCCCATCAGCCC.

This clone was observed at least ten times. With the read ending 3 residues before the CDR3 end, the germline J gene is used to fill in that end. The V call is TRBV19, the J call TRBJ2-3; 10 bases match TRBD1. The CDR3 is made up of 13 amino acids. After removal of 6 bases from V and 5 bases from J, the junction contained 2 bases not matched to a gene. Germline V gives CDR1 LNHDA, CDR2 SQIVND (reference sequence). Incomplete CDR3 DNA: TGTGCCAGTAGCGACAGGGGGCAAGATACG. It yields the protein CASSDRGQDT. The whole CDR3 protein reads CASSDRGQDTQYF. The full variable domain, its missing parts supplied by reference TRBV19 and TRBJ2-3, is DGGITQSPKYLFRKEGQNVTLSCEQNLNHDAMYWYRQDPGQGLRLIYYSQIVNDFQKGDIAEGYSVSREKKESFPLTVTSAQKNPTAFYLCASSDRGQDTQYFGPGTRLTVL.

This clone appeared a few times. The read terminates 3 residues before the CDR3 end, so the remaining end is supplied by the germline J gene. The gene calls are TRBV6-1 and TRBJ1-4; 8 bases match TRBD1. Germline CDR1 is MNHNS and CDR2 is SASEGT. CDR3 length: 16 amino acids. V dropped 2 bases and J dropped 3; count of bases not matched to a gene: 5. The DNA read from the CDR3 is TGTGCCAGCAGTGAATACAGGGGGACTCCTAATGAAAAA. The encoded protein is CASSEYRGTPNEK. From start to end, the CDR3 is CASSEYRGTPNEKLFF.

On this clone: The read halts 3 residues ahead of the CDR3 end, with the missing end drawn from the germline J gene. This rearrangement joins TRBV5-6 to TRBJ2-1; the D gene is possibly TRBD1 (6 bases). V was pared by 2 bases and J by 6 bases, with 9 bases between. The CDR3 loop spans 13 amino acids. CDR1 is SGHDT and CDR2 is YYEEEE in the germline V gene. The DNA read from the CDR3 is TGTGCCAGCAGCTTTTGGGGGCCCAATGAG. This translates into CASSFWGPNE. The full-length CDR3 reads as CASSFWGPNEQFF.

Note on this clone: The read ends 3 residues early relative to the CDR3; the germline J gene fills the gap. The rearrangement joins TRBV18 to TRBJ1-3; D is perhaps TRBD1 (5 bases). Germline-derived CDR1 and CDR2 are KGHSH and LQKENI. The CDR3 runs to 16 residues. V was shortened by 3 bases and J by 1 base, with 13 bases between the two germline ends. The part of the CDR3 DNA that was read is TGTGCCAGCTCACCGTCGGGGGTAGAATCTGGAAACACC. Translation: CASSPSGVESGNT. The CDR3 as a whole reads CASSPSGVESGNTIYF. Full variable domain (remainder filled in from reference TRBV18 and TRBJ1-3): NAGVMQNPRHLVRRRGQEARLRCSPMKGHSHVYWYRQLPEEGLKFMVYLQKENIIDESGMPKERFSAEFPKEGPSILRIQQVVRGDSAAYFCASSPSGVESGNTIYFGEGSWLTVV.

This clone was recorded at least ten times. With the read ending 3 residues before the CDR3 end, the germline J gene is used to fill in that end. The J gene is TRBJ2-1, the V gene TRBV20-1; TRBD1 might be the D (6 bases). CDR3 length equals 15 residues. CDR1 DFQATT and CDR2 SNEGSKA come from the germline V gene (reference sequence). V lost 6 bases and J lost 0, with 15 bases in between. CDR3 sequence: CSALPDRSSYNEQFF. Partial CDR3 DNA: TGCAGTGCCCTTCCCGACAGGTCCTCCTACAATGAG.